The 17 T cell receptor beta chains below come from one sample, sequenced in a study of early T cells in non-severe SARS-CoV-2 infection. TCRdb re-called the 5' RACE reads through MiXCR, storing one row per CDR3 protein. This table has 80,000 to 100,000 distinct CDR3 sequences, approximately 9.9% appearing once. The input for sequencing was whole blood, taken at baseline. The receptors were sampled from an adult who was a healthcare worker with PCR-confirmed SARS-CoV-2 infection or an uninfected control (not recorded which).

This clonotype has more than one count but fewer than ten. The chain links TRBV11-2 to TRBJ2-2; D remains ambiguous. This CDR3 region has 14 residues. Trimming shortened V by 1 base and J by 5 bases, and 8 bases separated the two germline ends. Germline CDR1 reads SGHAT; CDR2 reads FQNNGV. The CDR3 nucleotides are TGTGCCAGCAGCTTAGGGGGAATTACCGGGGAGCTGTTTTTT. Translation gives CASSLGGITGELFF.

This clonotype was recorded a few times. J is TRBJ2-1 and V is TRBV11-2; 9 bases agree with TRBD2. The ends lost 5 bases at V and 4 bases at J; junction bases unmatched: 9. Germline lookup yields CDR1 SGHAT and CDR2 FQNNGV. The CDR3 is 16 residues long. In DNA form, the CDR3 reads TGTGCCAGCAGCACCAAGGGGACTAGCCCATACAATGAGCAGTTCTTC. As protein: CASSTKGTSPYNEQFF.

This clonotype appeared many times. The chain couples TRBV29-1 to TRBJ2-3; the D is unclear. Germline CDR1 reads SQVTM; CDR2 reads ANQGSEA. The CDR3 has 13 residues. V lost 2 bases to trimming and J lost 0 bases, with 6 bases between them. CDR3 in DNA: TGCAGCGTTGAACCGACTAGCACAGATACGCAGTATTTT. Its protein product is CSVEPTSTDTQYF.

At least ten counts were recorded for this clonotype. The chain is built from TRBV29-1 and TRBJ2-5; D is perhaps TRBD1 or TRBD2 (5 bases each). The CDR3 is 15 amino acids. Germline CDR1 and CDR2: SQVTM and ANQGSEA. Trimming removed 0 bases at V and 1 base at J, with 12 bases between. The CDR3 loop is CSVEDPKGRQETQYF. The CDR3 coding sequence is TGCAGCGTTGAAGATCCAAAGGGACGCCAAGAGACCCAGTACTTC.

Ten or more counts support this clonotype. The genes are TRBV20-1 and TRBJ2-1; unclear D gene. This CDR3 comprises 14 residues. The germline CDR1 and CDR2 sequences are DFQATT and SNEGSKA (reference sequence). Trimming took 6 bases from V and 2 from J, leaving 14 bases between them. CDR3 in amino acids: CSASPASAYNEQFF. The CDR3 region has the DNA TGCAGTGCCTCTCCGGCTTCCGCCTACAATGAGCAGTTCTTC.

V is TRBV20-1 and J is TRBJ2-3; D gene ambiguous. Germline CDR1 and CDR2: DFQATT and SNEGSKA (reference sequence). Trimming stripped 3 bases from V and 5 bases from J, with 9 bases between. The CDR3 covers 12 residues. CDR3 nucleotides: TGCAGTGCTAGCCCCCTGAGAGATACGCAGTATTTT. It encodes CSASPLRDTQYF.

There are many counts of this clonotype. This rearrangement joins TRBV24-1 to TRBJ2-3; 9 nucleotides align to TRBD1. Germline CDR1 is KGHDR and CDR2 is SFDVKD. V was pared by 4 bases and J by 1 base, with 5 bases of the junction left unmatched. This CDR3 contains 16 residues. CDR3 protein: CATSERRTGGTDTQYF. CDR3 sequence (DNA): TGTGCCACCAGTGAGCGGCGGACAGGGGGCACAGATACGCAGTATTTT.

The chain uses TRBV7-2 and TRBJ2-3; the D gene is possibly TRBD2 (6 bases). The germline V gene has CDR1 SGHTA and CDR2 FQGNSA. This CDR3 comprises 15 residues. V lost 0 bases and J 5 bases, leaving 12 bases between the germline ends. CDR3 in DNA: TGTGCCAGCAGCTTAGCTAGCGGTCCGGTAGATACGCAGTATTTT. This gives the protein CASSLASGPVDTQYF.

This clonotype was observed a few times. The chain has TRBV6-2 or TRBV6-3 and TRBJ1-1, with a possible D match to TRBD1 (6 bases). V gave up 6 bases and J gave up 1 base, with 15 bases separating them. The CDR3 runs 15 residues. The V gene's germline CDR1 is MNHEY and CDR2 SVGEGT. The CDR3 nucleotides are TGTGCCAGCAGAAGTCTGGCAGGGGAGAACACTGAAGCTTTCTTT. Translated: CASRSLAGENTEAFF.

This clonotype was recorded many times. The chain links TRBV19 to TRBJ2-5; a weak D match, TRBD1 (5 bases). V was shortened by 3 bases and J by 0 bases, with 20 bases between the two germline ends. Germline V gene lookup returns CDR1 LNHDA and CDR2 SQIVND (reference sequence). The CDR3 contains 18 residues. DNA of the CDR3: TGTGCCAGTAGTATTCGGTCAGGGCCCCTGACTGACCAAGAGACCCAGTACTTC. Translation: CASSIRSGPLTDQETQYF.

This clonotype has a handful of counts. V is TRBV20-1 and J is TRBJ1-3; D gene ambiguous. Germline V lookup: CDR1 DFQATT, CDR2 SNEGSKA (reference sequence). The ends were cut back, 0 bases at V and 1 base at J, with 10 bases in the middle. The CDR3 spans 15 residues. Written as DNA, the CDR3 is TGCAGTGCTAGAGATTGGGCGGTATCTGGAAACACCATATATTTT. Translated: CSARDWAVSGNTIYF.

This rearrangement joins TRBV12-3 or TRBV12-4 to TRBJ2-7; 9 bases align to TRBD2. The V segment lost 3 bases and the J segment 2 bases; nucleotides outside the gene matches: 2. The CDR3 contains 14 residues. CDR3 coding DNA: TGTGCCAGCAGTTTGGGACTAGCTACCTACGAGCAGTACTTC. Translated, it gives CASSLGLATYEQYF.

This clonotype has more than one count but fewer than ten. This chain joins TRBV5-4 and TRBJ2-5; TRBD2 matches 8 bases. Unmatched junction bases numbered 6, after V lost 3 bases and J lost 5 bases. The CDR3 consists of 14 residues. Germline loops: CDR1 SGHNT, CDR2 YYREEE (reference sequence). The CDR3 nucleotides are TGTGCCAGCAGCTCACGGGGGGGTTTGGAGACCCAGTACTTC. It translates to CASSSRGGLETQYF.

CDR3 bases: TGCGCCAGCAGTGACCCGGGACTAGCGGGCTCCTACAATGAGCAGTTCTTC. It yields the protein CASSDPGLAGSYNEQFF. V gene TRBV10-1 combines with J gene TRBJ2-1; 12 bases map to TRBD2. The length of the CDR3 is 17 residues. Germline-derived CDR1 and CDR2 are WNHNN and SYGVQD (reference sequence). With 3 bases clipped from V and 0 bases from J, the junction kept 3 bases outside the gene matches.

This clonotype has only a few counts. The rearrangement joins TRBV6-6 to TRBJ1-5; D is ambiguous. The CDR3 consists of 13 residues. The V gene lost 8 bases and the J gene lost 5 bases, with 13 bases spanning the gap. Germline V gives CDR1 MNHNY, CDR2 SVGAGI (reference sequence). Written as DNA, the CDR3 is TGTGCCAGCGGAGTCCTCTCCTATCAGCCCCAGCATTTT. Protein product: CASGVLSYQPQHF.

This clonotype was seen repeatedly, ten times or more. The genes are TRBV15 and TRBJ1-2; D is possibly TRBD1 (5 bases). The V gene's germline CDR1 is LNHNV and CDR2 YYDKDF (reference sequence). V lost 1 base, J lost 4 bases, and 10 bases lay in between. There are 14 residues in the CDR3. CDR3 sequence (DNA): TGTGCCACCAGCAGAGGGGGCCAGGCCTATGGCTACACCTTC. Its protein is CATSRGGQAYGYTF.

This clonotype was found a few times. This chain uses TRBV3-1 with TRBJ2-3; D is uncertain. Trimming pared 5 bases from V and 4 bases from J, leaving 16 bases between. The length of the CDR3 is 15 residues. CDR1 LGHDT and CDR2 YNNKEL come from the germline V gene (reference sequence). CDR3 bases: TGTGCCAGCAGCGTACGGCTAGGCGAGCCAGATACGCAGTATTTT. This encodes CASSVRLGEPDTQYF.